This TCR beta chain was captured by sequencing in a study of blood T cells in healthy people across ages. For every donor, a draw yielded ten milliliters of peripheral blood. Trimming removed 4 bases at V and 5 bases at J, with 10 bases between. The CDR3 is 13 amino acids. In germline, CDR1 is MNHNS, CDR2 SASEGT. A second PCR, run for roughly 7 to 12 cycles, used a sample-barcoded 5' primer plus a J-beta primer mix. TCRdb independently ran MiXCR on the 5' RACE reads; one entry per CDR3 protein. The sample has about a million distinct CDR3 sequences; 35% to 40% are singletons. The J gene is TRBJ2-3, the V gene TRBV6-1; D gene ambiguous. This clonotype originated in a man aged 18 to 30 in good health. Sequences were obtained from blood. The CDR3 DNA reads as TGTGCCAGCAGTGCCAACATGAGAGATACGCAGTATTTT. It translates to CASSANMRDTQYF.